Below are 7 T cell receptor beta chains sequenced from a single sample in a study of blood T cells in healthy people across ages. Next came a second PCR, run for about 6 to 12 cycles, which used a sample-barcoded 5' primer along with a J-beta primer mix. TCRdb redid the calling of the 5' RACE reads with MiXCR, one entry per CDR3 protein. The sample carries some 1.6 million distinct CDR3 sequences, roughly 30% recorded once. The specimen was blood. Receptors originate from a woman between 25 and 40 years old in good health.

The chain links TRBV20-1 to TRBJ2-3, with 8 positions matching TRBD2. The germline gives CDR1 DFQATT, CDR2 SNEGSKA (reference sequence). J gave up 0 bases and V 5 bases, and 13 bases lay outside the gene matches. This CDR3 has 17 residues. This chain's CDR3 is CSASPLSGTRSTDTQYF. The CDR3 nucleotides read TGCAGTGCTTCCCCCTTGTCCGGGACTAGAAGCACAGATACGCAGTATTTT.

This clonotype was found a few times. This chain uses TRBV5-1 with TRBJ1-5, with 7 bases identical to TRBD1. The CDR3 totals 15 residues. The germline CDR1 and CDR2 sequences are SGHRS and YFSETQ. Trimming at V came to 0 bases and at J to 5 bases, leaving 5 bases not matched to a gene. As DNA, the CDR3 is TGCGCCAGCAGCTTGGATATCCAGGGGGATCAGCCCCAGCATTTT. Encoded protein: CASSLDIQGDQPQHF.

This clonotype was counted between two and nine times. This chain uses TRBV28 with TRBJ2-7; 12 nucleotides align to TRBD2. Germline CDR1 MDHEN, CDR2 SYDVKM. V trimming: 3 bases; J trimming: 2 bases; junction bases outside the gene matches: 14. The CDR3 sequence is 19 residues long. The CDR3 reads CASSFELAGGNRITYEQYF. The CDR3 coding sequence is TGTGCCAGCAGTTTCGAACTAGCGGGAGGTAATAGGATCACCTACGAGCAGTACTTC. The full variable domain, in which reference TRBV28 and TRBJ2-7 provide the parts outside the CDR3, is DVKVTQSSRYLVKRTGEKVFLECVQDMDHENMFWYRQDPGLGLRLIYFSYDVKMKEKGDIPEGYSVSREKKERFSLILESASTNQTSMYLCASSFELAGGNRITYEQYFGPGTRLTVT.

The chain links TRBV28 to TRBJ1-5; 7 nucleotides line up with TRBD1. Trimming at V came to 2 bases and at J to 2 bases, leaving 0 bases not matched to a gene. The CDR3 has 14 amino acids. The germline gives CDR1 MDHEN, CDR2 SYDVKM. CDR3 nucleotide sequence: TGTGCCAGCAGTTTAAGGGGGCGCAATCAGCCCCAGCATTTT. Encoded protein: CASSLRGRNQPQHF.

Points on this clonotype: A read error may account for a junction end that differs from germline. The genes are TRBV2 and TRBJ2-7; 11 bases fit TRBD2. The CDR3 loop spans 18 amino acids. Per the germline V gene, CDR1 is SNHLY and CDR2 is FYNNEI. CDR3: CASSAAASGGTFSYEQYF. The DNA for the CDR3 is TGTGCCAGTAGTGCCGCGGCTAGCGGGGGGACTTTCTCCTACGAGCAGTACTTC.

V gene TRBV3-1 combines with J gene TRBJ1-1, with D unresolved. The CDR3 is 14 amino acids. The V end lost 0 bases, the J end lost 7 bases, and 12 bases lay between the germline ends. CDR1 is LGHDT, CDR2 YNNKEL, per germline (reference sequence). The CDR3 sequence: CASSQDADGFEAFF. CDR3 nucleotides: TGTGCCAGCAGCCAAGATGCGGATGGGTTTGAAGCTTTCTTT. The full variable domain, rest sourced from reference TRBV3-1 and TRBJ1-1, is DTAVSQTPKYLVTQMGNDKSIKCEQNLGHDTMYWYKQDSKKFLKIMFSYNNKELIINETVPNRFSPKSPDKAHLNLHINSLELGDSAVYFCASSQDADGFEAFFGQGTRLTVV.

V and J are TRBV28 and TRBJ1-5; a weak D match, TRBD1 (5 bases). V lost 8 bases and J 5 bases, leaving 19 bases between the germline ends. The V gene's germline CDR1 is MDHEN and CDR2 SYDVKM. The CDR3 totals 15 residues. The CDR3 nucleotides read TGTGCCAGCCGACCCTCGATACGGGGCTATCAGCCCCAGCATTTT. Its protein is CASRPSIRGYQPQHF.